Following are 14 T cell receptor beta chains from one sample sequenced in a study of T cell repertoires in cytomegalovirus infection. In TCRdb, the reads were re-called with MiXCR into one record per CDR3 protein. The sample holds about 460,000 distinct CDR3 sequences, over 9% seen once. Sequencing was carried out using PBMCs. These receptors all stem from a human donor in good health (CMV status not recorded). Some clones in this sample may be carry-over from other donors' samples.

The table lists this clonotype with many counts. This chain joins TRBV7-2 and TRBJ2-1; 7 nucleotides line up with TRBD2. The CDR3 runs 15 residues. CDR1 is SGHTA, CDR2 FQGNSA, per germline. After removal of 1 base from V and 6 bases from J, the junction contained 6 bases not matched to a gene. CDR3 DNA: TGTGCCAGCAGCTTAGGGGAGACTAGCTCCAATGAGCAGTTCTTC. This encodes CASSLGETSSNEQFF.

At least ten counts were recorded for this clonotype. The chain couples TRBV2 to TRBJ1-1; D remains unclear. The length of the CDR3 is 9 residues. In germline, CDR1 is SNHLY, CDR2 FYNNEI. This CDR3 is CVPGGEAFF. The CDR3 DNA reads TGTGTTCCCGGAGGTGAAGCTTTCTTT.

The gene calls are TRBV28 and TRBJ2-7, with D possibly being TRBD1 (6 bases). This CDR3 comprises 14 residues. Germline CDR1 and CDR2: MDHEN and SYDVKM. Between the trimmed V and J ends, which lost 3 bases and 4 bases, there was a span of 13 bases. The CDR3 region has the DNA TGTGCCAGCAGTTTGCTAACAGGGTTGTACGAGCAGTACTTC. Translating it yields CASSLLTGLYEQYF.

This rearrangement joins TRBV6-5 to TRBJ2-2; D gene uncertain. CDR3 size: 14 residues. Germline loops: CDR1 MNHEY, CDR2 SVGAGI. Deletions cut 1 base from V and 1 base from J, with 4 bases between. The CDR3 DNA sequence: TGTGCCAGCAGTTACTTCCAGAACACCGGGGAGCTGTTTTTT. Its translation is CASSYFQNTGELFF.

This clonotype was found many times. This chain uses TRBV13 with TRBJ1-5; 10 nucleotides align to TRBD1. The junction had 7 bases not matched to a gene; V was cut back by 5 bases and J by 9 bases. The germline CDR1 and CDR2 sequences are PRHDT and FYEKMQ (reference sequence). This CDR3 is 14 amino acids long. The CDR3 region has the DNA TGTGCCAGCAGCATTAGTGGACAGGGGGGGCCCCAGCATTTT. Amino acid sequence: CASSISGQGGPQHF.

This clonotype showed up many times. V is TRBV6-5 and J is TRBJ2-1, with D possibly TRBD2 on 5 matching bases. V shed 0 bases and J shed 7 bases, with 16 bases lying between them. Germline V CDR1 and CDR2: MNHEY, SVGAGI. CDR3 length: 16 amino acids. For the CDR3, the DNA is TGTGCCAGCAGTTACTCTGGGCTAGCAGCCAATAATGAGCAGTTCTTC. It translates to CASSYSGLAANNEQFF.

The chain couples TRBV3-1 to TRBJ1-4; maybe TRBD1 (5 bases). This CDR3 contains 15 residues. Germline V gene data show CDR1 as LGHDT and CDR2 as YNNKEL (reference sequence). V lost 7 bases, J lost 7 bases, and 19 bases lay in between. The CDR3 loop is CASKQGDLYGEKLFF. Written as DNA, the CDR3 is TGTGCCAGCAAACAAGGGGATTTATATGGTGAAAAACTGTTTTTT. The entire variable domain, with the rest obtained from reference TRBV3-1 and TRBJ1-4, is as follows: DTAVSQTPKYLVTQMGNDKSIKCEQNLGHDTMYWYKQDSKKFLKIMFSYNNKELIINETVPNRFSPKSPDKAHLNLHINSLELGDSAVYFCASKQGDLYGEKLFFGSGTQLSVL.

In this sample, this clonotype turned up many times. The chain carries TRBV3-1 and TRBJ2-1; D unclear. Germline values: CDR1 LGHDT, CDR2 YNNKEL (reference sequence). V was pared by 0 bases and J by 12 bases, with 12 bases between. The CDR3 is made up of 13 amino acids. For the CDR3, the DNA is TGTGCCAGCAGCCAAGATAGGAGAAGAGGGCAGTTCTTC. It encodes CASSQDRRRGQFF.

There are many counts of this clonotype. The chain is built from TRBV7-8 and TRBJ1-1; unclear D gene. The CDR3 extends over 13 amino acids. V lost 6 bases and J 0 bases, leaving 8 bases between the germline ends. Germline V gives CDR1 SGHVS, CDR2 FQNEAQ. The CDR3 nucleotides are TGTGCCAGCAGGAGGAAGATGAACACTGAAGCTTTCTTT. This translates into CASRRKMNTEAFF.

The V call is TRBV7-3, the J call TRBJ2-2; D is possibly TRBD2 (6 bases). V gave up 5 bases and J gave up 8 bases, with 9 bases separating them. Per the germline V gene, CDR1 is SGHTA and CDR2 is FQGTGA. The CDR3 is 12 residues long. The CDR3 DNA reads TGTGCCAGCAGCCAGACTAGAGGGGAGCTGTTTTTT. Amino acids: CASSQTRGELFF.

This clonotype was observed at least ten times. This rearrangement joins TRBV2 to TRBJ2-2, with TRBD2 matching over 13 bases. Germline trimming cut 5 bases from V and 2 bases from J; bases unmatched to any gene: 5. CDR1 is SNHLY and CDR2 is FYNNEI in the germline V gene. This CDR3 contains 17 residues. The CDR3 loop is CASSPLAGGPNTGELFF. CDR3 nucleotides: TGTGCCAGCAGTCCACTAGCGGGAGGGCCTAACACCGGGGAGCTGTTTTTT. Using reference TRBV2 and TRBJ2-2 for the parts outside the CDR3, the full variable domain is EPEVTQTPSHQVTQMGQEVILRCVPISNHLYFYWYRQILGQKVEFLVSFYNNEISEKSEIFDDQFSVERPDGSNFTLKIRSTKLEDSAMYFCASSPLAGGPNTGELFFGEGSRLTVL.

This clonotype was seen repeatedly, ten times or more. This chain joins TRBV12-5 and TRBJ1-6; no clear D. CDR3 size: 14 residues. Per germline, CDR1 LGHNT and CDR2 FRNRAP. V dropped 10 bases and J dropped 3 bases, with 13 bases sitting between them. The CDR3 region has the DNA TGTGCTACAACCAGTGATGACTATAATTCACCCCTCCACTTT. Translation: CATTSDDYNSPLHF. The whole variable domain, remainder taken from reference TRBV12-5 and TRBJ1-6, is DARVTQTPRHKVTEMGQEVTMRCQPILGHNTVFWYRQTMMQGLELLAYFRNRAPLDDSGMPKDRFSAEMPDATLATLKIQPSEPRDSAVYFCATTSDDYNSPLHFGNGTRLTVT.

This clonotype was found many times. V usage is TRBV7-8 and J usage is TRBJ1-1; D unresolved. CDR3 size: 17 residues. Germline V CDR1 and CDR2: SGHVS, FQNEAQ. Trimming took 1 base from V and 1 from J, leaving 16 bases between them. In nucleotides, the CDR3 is TGTGCCAGCAGCTTAGGATCCTCCTCCGTGGCGAACACTGAAGCTTTCTTT. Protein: CASSLGSSSVANTEAFF.

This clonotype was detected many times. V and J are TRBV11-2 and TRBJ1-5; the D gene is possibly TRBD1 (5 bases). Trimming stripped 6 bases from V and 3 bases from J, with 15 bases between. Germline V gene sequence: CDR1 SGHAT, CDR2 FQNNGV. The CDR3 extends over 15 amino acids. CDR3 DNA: TGTGCCAGCAGATACAGGTTGACCCACAATCAGCCCCAGCATTTT. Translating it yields CASRYRLTHNQPQHF.